Following are 20 T cell receptor beta chains from one sample sequenced in a study of cytomegalovirus exposure and HLA in healthy donors. PCR used 60 Vbeta primers and 13 Jbeta primers. Repertoires were generated with immunoSEQ multiplex PCR, while TCRdb's copy carries only in-frame clones and drops some. The table includes about 78,000 clones, 60% to 75% detected once. Sequenced input: PBMCs. These receptors were obtained from a woman aged 40 to 50 in good health and CMV-seropositive.

Note on this clone: At one end the junction does not follow the germline gene, possibly because of a read error. The same CDR3 also results from other DNA sequences found in this sample. This chain uses TRBV7-7 with TRBJ1-4, with no clear D. Germline loops: CDR1 SSHAT, CDR2 FNYEAQ (reference sequence). The CDR3 length is 15 residues. CDR3 nucleotide sequence: TGTGCTAGCAGCTTAGGTTCGGGAATCGACGAAAAGCTGTTTTTT. As protein: CASSLGSGIDEKLFF.

This chain joins TRBV11-3 and TRBJ1-1, with D hard to call. Germline assignment: CDR1 SGHNT and CDR2 YENEEA. This CDR3 region has 14 residues. V was cut by 5 bases and J by 6 bases, with 16 bases left in between. DNA of the CDR3: TGTGCCAGCAGCCTATCCTCGGGGAGTCCTGAAGCTTTCTTT. It translates to CASSLSSGSPEAFF.

In this sample, this clone turned up a few times. This chain links TRBV5-1 with TRBJ1-1; no firm D call. Germline CDR1 reads SGHRS; CDR2 reads YFSETQ. The CDR3 is 13 residues long. V shed 3 bases and J shed 11 bases, with 17 bases lying between them. The CDR3 nucleotides read TGCGCCAGCAGCTCCGAATCGTCAGAAGTTGCTTTCTTT. Translated: CASSSESSEVAFF.

The rearrangement links TRBV28 to TRBJ2-5; D might be TRBD1 (5 bases). The germline gives CDR1 MDHEN, CDR2 SYDVKM. Trimming pared 6 bases from V and 2 bases from J, leaving 13 bases between. The CDR3 is 14 amino acids. The CDR3 nucleotides read TGTGCCAGCAGCCCCCAGGGAACTCAAGAGACCCAGTACTTC. Translating it yields CASSPQGTQETQYF.

The V gene is TRBV5-1, the J gene TRBJ2-5, with D maybe TRBD1 (6 bases). CDR3 length equals 14 residues. Germline values: CDR1 SGHRS, CDR2 YFSETQ. V lost 5 bases to trimming and J lost 3 bases, with 14 bases between them. CDR3 protein: CASSLQGAKETQYF. CDR3 sequence (DNA): TGCGCCAGCAGTTTACAGGGCGCTAAAGAGACCCAGTACTTC.

This sequence joins TRBV4-2 and TRBJ2-3, with 14 bases aligning to TRBD2. Per the germline V gene, CDR1 is LGHNA and CDR2 is YNFKEQ. Trimming cost V 0 bases and J 6 bases; bases outside gene matches: 11. The CDR3 has 19 amino acids. The CDR3 region has the DNA TGTGCCAGCAGCCAAGATCGGGTTGGACTAGCGGGAGGTGCGGATACGCAGTATTTT. As protein: CASSQDRVGLAGGADTQYF.

The chain has TRBV5-1 and TRBJ1-1, with TRBD1 as a possible D gene (6 bases). The CDR3 is 14 amino acids. Germline V CDR1 and CDR2: SGHRS, YFSETQ. V lost 1 base, J lost 1 base, and 8 bases lay in between. CDR3 residues: CASSLQTGNTEAFF. The CDR3 DNA sequence: TGCGCCAGCAGCTTGCAGACAGGGAACACTGAAGCTTTCTTT.

The chain is built from TRBV28 and TRBJ2-2; 7 positions agree with TRBD1. J was trimmed by 6 bases and V by 2 bases; bases with no gene match: 6. The CDR3 covers 15 residues. The germline CDR1 and CDR2 sequences are MDHEN and SYDVKM. CDR3 DNA sequence: TGTGCCAGCAGTTTAGTGGGACAGTGGTCCGGGGAGCTGTTTTTT. Its translation is CASSLVGQWSGELFF.

J is TRBJ1-5 and V is TRBV19; no firm D call. The germline V and J ends were trimmed by 0 bases and 6 bases, with 12 bases remaining between them. This CDR3 spans 15 amino acids. Germline CDR1 LNHDA, CDR2 SQIVND (reference sequence). DNA of the CDR3: TGTGCCAGTAGTATAGATGGGGAGGTCACTCAGCCCCAGCATTTT. Translation gives CASSIDGEVTQPQHF.

This chain links TRBV5-1 with TRBJ1-2, with 7 bases lining up with TRBD1. The germline V gene has CDR1 SGHRS and CDR2 YFSETQ. This CDR3 comprises 14 residues. Trimming removed 3 bases from V and 1 base from J; junction bases left unmatched: 3. The CDR3 DNA reads TGCGCCAGCAGCTGGGACAGAATTAACTATGGCTACACCTTC. This gives the protein CASSWDRINYGYTF.

Comments on this clone: Other DNA variants within this sample encode the same CDR3. This rearrangement joins TRBV7-9 to TRBJ2-1; D uncertain. V gave up 3 bases and J gave up 0 bases, with 6 bases separating them. The germline V gene encodes CDR1 SEHNR and CDR2 FQNEAQ (reference sequence). This CDR3 has 14 residues. DNA of the CDR3: TGTGCCAGCAGCTTGGAGTTCTCCTACAATGAGCAGTTCTTC. It translates to CASSLEFSYNEQFF.

The V and J genes are TRBV27 and TRBJ1-1, with TRBD1 as a possible D gene (6 bases). Trimming removed 2 bases from V and 1 base from J, with 11 bases in between. The CDR3 loop spans 15 amino acids. Germline CDR1 MNHEY, CDR2 SMNVEV (reference sequence). Written as DNA, the CDR3 is TGTGCCAGCAGTTTAACCCAGGGGAGGAACACTGAAGCTTTCTTT. This sequence encodes CASSLTQGRNTEAFF.

The chain uses TRBV18 and TRBJ2-7; a possible D gene is TRBD1 (5 bases). Germline lookup yields CDR1 KGHSH and CDR2 LQKENI. Trimming removed 1 base from V and 2 bases from J, with 9 bases in between. This CDR3 has 14 residues. The CDR3 sequence is CASSPRQKTYEQYF. In nucleotides, the CDR3 is TGTGCCAGCTCACCACGACAGAAAACCTACGAGCAGTACTTC.

The genes are TRBV4-1 and TRBJ1-1; D is perhaps TRBD1 (6 bases). Looked up from germline, CDR1 is MGHRA and CDR2 is YSYEKL. V was pared by 1 base and J by 5 bases, with 23 bases between. The CDR3 has 18 amino acids. In nucleotides, the CDR3 is TGCGCCAGCAGCCAAGGAACAACAGGGATTGGTCAGAGAACTGAAGCTTTCTTT. Its protein is CASSQGTTGIGQRTEAFF.

The V and J genes are TRBV7-9 and TRBJ1-6; D possibly corresponds to TRBD1 (5 bases). This CDR3 region has 15 residues. V dropped 1 base and J dropped 7 bases, with 11 bases sitting between them. The germline CDR1 and CDR2 sequences are SEHNR and FQNEAQ (reference sequence). CDR3 sequence reads: CASSLGTSMNSPLHF. The CDR3 DNA follows: TGTGCCAGCAGCTTAGGGACATCTATGAATTCACCCCTCCACTTT.

The chain uses TRBV29-1 and TRBJ1-4, with no clear D. V shed 3 bases and J shed 8 bases, with 16 bases lying between them. The germline V gene encodes CDR1 SQVTM and CDR2 ANQGSEA. This CDR3 comprises 14 residues. In DNA form, the CDR3 reads TGCAGCGTTGATACCGGCGGGGTTGGCGAAAAACTGTTTTTT. Protein product: CSVDTGGVGEKLFF. Supplemented by reference TRBV29-1 and TRBJ1-4, the full variable domain reads SAVISQKPSRDICQRGTSLTIQCQVDSQVTMMFWYRQQPGQSLTLIATANQGSEATYESGFVIDKFPISRPNLTFSTLTVSNMSPEDSSIYLCSVDTGGVGEKLFFGSGTQLSVL.

There are a few counts of this clone. The genes are TRBV28 and TRBJ1-4, with a weak D call TRBD1 (5 bases). The CDR3 has 16 amino acids. Deletions cut 4 bases from V and 5 bases from J, with 17 bases between. Germline assignment: CDR1 MDHEN and CDR2 SYDVKM. The CDR3 protein is CASSSSQGPSNEKLFF. In DNA, the CDR3 is TGTGCCAGCAGTTCCTCTCAGGGTCCTTCGAATGAAAAACTGTTTTTT.

This clone was seen a few times. The rearrangement joins TRBV30 to TRBJ1-4; 8 nucleotides match TRBD1. This CDR3 contains 14 residues. The germline V gene encodes CDR1 GTSNPN and CDR2 SVGIG (reference sequence). With V trimmed by 3 bases and J by 7 bases, 7 bases remained unmatched. CDR3: CAWRLWTGSEKLFF. CDR3 in DNA: TGTGCCTGGAGGCTGTGGACAGGGAGTGAAAAACTGTTTTTT.

The chain joins TRBV29-1 to TRBJ1-2; possibly TRBD1 for D (6 bases). Per germline, CDR1 SQVTM and CDR2 ANQGSEA. The CDR3 is made up of 13 amino acids. V shed 6 bases and J shed 2 bases, with 13 bases lying between them. The CDR3 DNA reads as TGCAGCGTGGGCGGGAGGGGGAACTATGGCTACACCTTC. Residues: CSVGGRGNYGYTF. The full variable domain, its missing parts supplied by reference TRBV29-1 and TRBJ1-2, is SAVISQKPSRDICQRGTSLTIQCQVDSQVTMMFWYRQQPGQSLTLIATANQGSEATYESGFVIDKFPISRPNLTFSTLTVSNMSPEDSSIYLCSVGGRGNYGYTFGSGTRLTVV.

The V and J genes are TRBV28 and TRBJ1-5, with D possibly matching TRBD1 (6 bases). The germline V gene has CDR1 MDHEN and CDR2 SYDVKM. The CDR3 covers 16 residues. Trimming took 5 bases from V and 5 from J, leaving 19 bases between them. In DNA form, the CDR3 reads TGTGCCAGCAGTGATTCTTCCGGGACACCCCATCAGCCCCAGCATTTT. Residues: CASSDSSGTPHQPQHF. The full variable domain, its missing parts supplied by reference TRBV28 and TRBJ1-5, is DVKVTQSSRYLVKRTGEKVFLECVQDMDHENMFWYRQDPGLGLRLIYFSYDVKMKEKGDIPEGYSVSREKKERFSLILESASTNQTSMYLCASSDSSGTPHQPQHFGDGTRLSIL.